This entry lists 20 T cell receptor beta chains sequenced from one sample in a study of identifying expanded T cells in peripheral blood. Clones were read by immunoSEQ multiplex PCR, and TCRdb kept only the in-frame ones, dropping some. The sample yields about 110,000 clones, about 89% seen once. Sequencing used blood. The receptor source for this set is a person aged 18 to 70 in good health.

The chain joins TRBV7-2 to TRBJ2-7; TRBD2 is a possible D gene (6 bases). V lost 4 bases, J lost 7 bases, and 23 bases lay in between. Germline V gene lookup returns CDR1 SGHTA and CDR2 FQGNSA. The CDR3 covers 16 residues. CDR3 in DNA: TGTGCCAGCAGCTCGTCCGGGACTTCTGCTTCTTGGGAGCAGTACTTC. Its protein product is CASSSSGTSASWEQYF.

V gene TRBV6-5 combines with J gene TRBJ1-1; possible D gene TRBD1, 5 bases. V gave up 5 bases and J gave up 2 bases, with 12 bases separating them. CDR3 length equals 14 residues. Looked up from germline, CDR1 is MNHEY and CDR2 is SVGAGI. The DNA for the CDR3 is TGTGCCAGCAGTCCACGACAGAGTAACACTGAAGCTTTCTTT. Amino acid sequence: CASSPRQSNTEAFF.

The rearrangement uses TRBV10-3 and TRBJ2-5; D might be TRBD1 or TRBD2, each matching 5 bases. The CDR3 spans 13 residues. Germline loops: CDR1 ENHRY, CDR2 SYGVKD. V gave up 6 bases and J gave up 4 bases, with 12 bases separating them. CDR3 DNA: TGTGCCATCAGCTGGGGGACCGCAGAGACCCAGTACTTC. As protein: CAISWGTAETQYF.

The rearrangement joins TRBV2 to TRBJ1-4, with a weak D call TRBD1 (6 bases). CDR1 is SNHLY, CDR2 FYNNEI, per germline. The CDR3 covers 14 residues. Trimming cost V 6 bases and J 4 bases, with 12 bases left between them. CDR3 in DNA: TGTGCCAGCAGCTACAGGGCGCTTAATGAAAAACTGTTTTTT. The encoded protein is CASSYRALNEKLFF.

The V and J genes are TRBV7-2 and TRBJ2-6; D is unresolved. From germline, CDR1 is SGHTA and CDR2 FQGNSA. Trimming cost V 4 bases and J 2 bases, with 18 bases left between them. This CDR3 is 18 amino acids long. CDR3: CASSSRRAARAGANVLTF. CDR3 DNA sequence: TGTGCCAGCAGCTCCCGAAGGGCTGCAAGAGCTGGGGCCAACGTCCTGACTTTC.

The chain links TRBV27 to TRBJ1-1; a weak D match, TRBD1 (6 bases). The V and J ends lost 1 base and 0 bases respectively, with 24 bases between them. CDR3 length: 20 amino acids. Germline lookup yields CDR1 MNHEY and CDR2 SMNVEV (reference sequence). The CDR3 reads CASSLLAGAALLNMNTEAFF. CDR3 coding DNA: TGTGCCAGCAGTTTATTGGCAGGGGCCGCACTCTTAAACATGAACACTGAAGCTTTCTTT.

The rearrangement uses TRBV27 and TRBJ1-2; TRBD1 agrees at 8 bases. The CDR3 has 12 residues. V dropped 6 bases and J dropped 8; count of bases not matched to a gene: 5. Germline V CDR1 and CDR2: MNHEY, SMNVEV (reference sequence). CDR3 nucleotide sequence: TGTGCCAGCAGCCCAACAGGGGGGGGCTACACCTTC. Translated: CASSPTGGGYTF.

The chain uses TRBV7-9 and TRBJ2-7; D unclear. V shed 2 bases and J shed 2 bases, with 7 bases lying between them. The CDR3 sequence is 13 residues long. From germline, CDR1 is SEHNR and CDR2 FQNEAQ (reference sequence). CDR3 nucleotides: TGTGCCAGCAGCTTATCGGAAACCTACGAGCAGTACTTC. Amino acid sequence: CASSLSETYEQYF.

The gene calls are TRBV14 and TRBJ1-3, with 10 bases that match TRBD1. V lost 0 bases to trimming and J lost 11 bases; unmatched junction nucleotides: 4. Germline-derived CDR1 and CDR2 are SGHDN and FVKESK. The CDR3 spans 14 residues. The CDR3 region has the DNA TGTGCCAGCAGCCAAGAAGGGGACAGGGGCGCCATATATTTT. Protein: CASSQEGDRGAIYF.

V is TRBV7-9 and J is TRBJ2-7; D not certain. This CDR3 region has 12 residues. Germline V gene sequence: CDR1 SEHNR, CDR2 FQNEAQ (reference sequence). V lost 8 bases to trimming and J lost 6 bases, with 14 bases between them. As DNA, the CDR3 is TGTGCCAGCGCTATATCGTCTCCCGAGCAGTACTTC. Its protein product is CASAISSPEQYF.

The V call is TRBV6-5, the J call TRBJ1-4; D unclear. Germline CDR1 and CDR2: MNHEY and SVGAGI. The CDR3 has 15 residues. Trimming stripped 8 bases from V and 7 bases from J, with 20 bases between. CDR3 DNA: TGTGCCAGCCGACCGTACGCTCGACCTTCTGAAAAACTGTTTTTT. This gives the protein CASRPYARPSEKLFF.

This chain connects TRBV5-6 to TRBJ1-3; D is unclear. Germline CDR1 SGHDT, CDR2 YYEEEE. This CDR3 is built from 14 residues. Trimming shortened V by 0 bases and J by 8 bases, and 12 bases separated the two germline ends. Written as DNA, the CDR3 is TGTGCCAGCAGCTTGGGACTGTCGGACGACACCATATATTTT. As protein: CASSLGLSDDTIYF.

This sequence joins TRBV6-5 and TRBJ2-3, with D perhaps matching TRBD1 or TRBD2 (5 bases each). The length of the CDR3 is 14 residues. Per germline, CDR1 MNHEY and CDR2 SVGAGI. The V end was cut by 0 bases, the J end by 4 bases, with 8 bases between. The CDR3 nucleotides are TGTGCCAGCAGTTACTCGCAGGGACCAGATACGCAGTATTTT. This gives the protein CASSYSQGPDTQYF.

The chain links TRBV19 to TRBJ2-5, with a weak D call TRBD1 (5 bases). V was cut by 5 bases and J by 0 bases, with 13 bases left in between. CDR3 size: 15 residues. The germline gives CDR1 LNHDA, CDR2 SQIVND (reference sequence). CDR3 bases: TGTGCCAGTAGTCCCCAGGGAAGGTACCAAGAGACCCAGTACTTC. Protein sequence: CASSPQGRYQETQYF.

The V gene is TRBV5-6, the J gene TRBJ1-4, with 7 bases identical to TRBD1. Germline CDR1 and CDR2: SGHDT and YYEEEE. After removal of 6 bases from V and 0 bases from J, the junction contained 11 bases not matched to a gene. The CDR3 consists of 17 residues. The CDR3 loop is CASTLALGTATNEKLFF. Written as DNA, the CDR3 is TGTGCCAGCACCCTAGCTCTCGGGACAGCAACTAATGAAAAACTGTTTTTT.

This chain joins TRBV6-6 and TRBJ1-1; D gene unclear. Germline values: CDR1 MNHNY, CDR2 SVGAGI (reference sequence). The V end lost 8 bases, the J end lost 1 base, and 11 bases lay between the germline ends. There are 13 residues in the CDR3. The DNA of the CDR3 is TGTGCCAGCGAGCCCCAACCGAACACTGAAGCTTTCTTT. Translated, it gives CASEPQPNTEAFF.

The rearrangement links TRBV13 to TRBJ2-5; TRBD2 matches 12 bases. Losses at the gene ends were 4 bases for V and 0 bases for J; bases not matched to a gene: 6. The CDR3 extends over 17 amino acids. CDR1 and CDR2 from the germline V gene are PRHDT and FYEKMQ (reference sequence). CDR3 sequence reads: CASSYGLAGTDQETQYF. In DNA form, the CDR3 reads TGTGCCAGCAGCTACGGACTAGCGGGGACGGACCAAGAGACCCAGTACTTC.

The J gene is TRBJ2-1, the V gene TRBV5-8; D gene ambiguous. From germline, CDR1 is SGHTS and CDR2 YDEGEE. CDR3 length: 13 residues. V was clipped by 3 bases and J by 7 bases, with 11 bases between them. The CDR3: CASSSPYINEQFF. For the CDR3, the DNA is TGTGCCAGCAGCTCTCCCTACATTAATGAGCAGTTCTTC.

The CDR3 sequence is CASSLRGAEQYF. For the CDR3, the DNA is TGTGCCAGCAGCCTCAGGGGGGCCGAGCAGTACTTC. V usage is TRBV5-4 and J usage is TRBJ2-7; D may be TRBD1 (7 bases). The CDR3 extends over 12 amino acids. Germline CDR1 and CDR2: SGHNT and YYREEE (reference sequence). Trimming took off 4 bases at V and 6 bases at J, with 11 bases between the two ends.

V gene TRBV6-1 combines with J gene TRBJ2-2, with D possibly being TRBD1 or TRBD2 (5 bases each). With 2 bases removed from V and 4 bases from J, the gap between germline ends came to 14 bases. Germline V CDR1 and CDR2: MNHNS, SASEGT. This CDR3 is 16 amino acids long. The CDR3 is CASSEYVIGGTGELFF. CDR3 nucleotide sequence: TGTGCCAGCAGTGAATATGTGATTGGGGGCACCGGGGAGCTGTTTTTT.